These 10 T cell receptor beta chains were all obtained from the same sample, sequenced in a study of blood T cell repertoires in COVID-19. The data were produced by immunoSEQ multiplex PCR, yet TCRdb's version contains in-frame clones alone and is incomplete. The table has 65,000 to 90,000 clones, 70% to 90% seen once. Specimen: peripheral blood. Receptors were obtained from a woman aged 80 or older with active or convalescent COVID-19.

V usage is TRBV5-5 and J usage is TRBJ1-4; D uncertain. The germline CDR1 and CDR2 sequences are SGHKS and YYEKEE (reference sequence). The CDR3 covers 16 residues. V was shortened by 1 base and J by 0 bases, with 10 bases between the two germline ends. The CDR3 nucleotides are TGTGCCAGCAGCTTGAATCCTCTCGCAACTAATGAAAAACTGTTTTTT. Protein: CASSLNPLATNEKLFF.

The chain uses TRBV13 and TRBJ1-6, with TRBD1 matching over 7 bases. V lost 4 bases and J lost 10; bases outside the gene matches: 13. The CDR3 has 16 residues. The germline gives CDR1 PRHDT, CDR2 FYEKMQ (reference sequence). CDR3 sequence reads: CASSSLHGQDGSPLHF. CDR3 in DNA: TGTGCCAGCAGCTCACTCCACGGACAGGACGGATCACCCCTCCACTTT.

The chain couples TRBV30 to TRBJ2-5; 9 nucleotides agree with TRBD1. The germline V gene has CDR1 GTSNPN and CDR2 SVGIG (reference sequence). V lost 3 bases and J lost 1; bases outside the gene matches: 3. This CDR3 is 14 amino acids long. The DNA of the CDR3 is TGTGCCTGGAGGGTGACAGGGGGCCAAGAGACCCAGTACTTC. This sequence encodes CAWRVTGGQETQYF.

This rearrangement joins TRBV20-1 to TRBJ2-1, with D possibly being TRBD2 (5 bases). Trimming removed 6 bases at V and 11 bases at J, with 17 bases between. CDR3 length: 12 amino acids. CDR1 DFQATT and CDR2 SNEGSKA come from the germline V gene (reference sequence). CDR3 in amino acids: CSASRTGNKQFF. CDR3 nucleotides: TGCAGTGCCAGTCGGACTGGGAATAAGCAGTTCTTC.

The J gene is TRBJ2-7, the V gene TRBV27; 14 bases align to TRBD2. J gave up 4 bases and V 6 bases, and 8 bases lay outside the gene matches. Germline V gene lookup returns CDR1 MNHEY and CDR2 SMNVEV (reference sequence). The CDR3 consists of 16 residues. DNA for the CDR3: TGTGCCAGCAGAGACGGGACTAGCGGGAGTTTATACGAGCAGTACTTC. Translation gives CASRDGTSGSLYEQYF.

The chain has TRBV10-3 and TRBJ1-1; 10 bases align to TRBD1. Germline CDR1 is ENHRY and CDR2 is SYGVKD. Trimming removed 2 bases from V and 6 bases from J; junction bases left unmatched: 3. The CDR3 consists of 14 residues. DNA for the CDR3: TGTGCCATCAGTGAGGGACAGGGGGTAGCTGAAGCTTTCTTT. As protein: CAISEGQGVAEAFF.

The chain carries TRBV7-8 and TRBJ1-1; possible D gene TRBD1, 6 bases. CDR1 and CDR2 from the germline V gene are SGHVS and FQNEAQ. The V end lost 4 bases, the J end lost 4 bases, and 19 bases lay between the germline ends. This CDR3 region has 16 residues. CDR3 loop: CASSSMGQGLPTEAFF. DNA of the CDR3: TGTGCCAGCAGCTCTATGGGGCAGGGGTTGCCCACTGAAGCTTTCTTT.

The V call is TRBV30, the J call TRBJ1-3; D call uncertain. CDR3 size: 16 residues. Trimming cost V 0 bases and J 0 bases, with 12 bases left between them. Germline V CDR1 and CDR2: GTSNPN, SVGIG (reference sequence). In DNA, the CDR3 is TGTGCCTGGAGTGTAACGAGGGTTAGCTCTGGAAACACCATATATTTT. This sequence encodes CAWSVTRVSSGNTIYF.

This clone was observed a handful of times. The CDR3 reads CASSPGGLAGLETQYF. CDR3 bases: TGTGCCAGCAGCCCGGGGGGACTAGCGGGATTAGAGACCCAGTACTTC. The J gene is TRBJ2-5, the V gene TRBV7-3; 13 bases are shared with TRBD2. CDR3 size: 16 residues. With V trimmed by 5 bases and J by 4 bases, 7 bases remained unmatched. The germline V gene encodes CDR1 SGHTA and CDR2 FQGTGA.

The chain couples TRBV25-1 to TRBJ1-3, with D perhaps TRBD1 (6 bases). This CDR3 spans 11 amino acids. Trimming took off 7 bases at V and 14 bases at J, with 15 bases between the two ends. Germline CDR1 reads MGHDK; CDR2 reads SYGVNS. The CDR3 nucleotides read TGTGCCAGCACCCTCATGGGGGCCGTATATTTT. Its translation is CASTLMGAVYF.